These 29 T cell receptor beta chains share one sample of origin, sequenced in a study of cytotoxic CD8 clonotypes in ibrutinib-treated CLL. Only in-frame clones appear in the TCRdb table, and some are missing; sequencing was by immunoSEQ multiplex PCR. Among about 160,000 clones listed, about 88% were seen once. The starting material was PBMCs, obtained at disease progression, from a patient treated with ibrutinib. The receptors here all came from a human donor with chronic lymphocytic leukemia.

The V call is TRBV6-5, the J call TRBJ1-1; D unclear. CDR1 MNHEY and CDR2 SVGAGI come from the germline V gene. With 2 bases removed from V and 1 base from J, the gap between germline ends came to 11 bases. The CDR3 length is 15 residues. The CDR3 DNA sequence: TGTGCCAGCAGTTACGGAGTGCACTGGAACACTGAAGCTTTCTTT. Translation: CASSYGVHWNTEAFF.

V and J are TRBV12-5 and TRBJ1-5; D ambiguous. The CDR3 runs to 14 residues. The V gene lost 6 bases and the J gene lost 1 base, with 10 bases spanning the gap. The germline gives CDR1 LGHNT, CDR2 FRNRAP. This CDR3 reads CASGPYTSNQPQHF. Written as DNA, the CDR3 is TGTGCTAGTGGCCCCTATACGAGCAATCAGCCCCAGCATTTT.

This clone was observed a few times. The CDR3 loop reads CASSLTSRNTEAFF. As DNA, the CDR3 is TGTGCCAGCAGCTTGACCAGCCGGAACACTGAAGCTTTCTTT. The chain is built from TRBV5-4 and TRBJ1-1; D uncertain. The CDR3 covers 14 residues. Trimming took off 1 base at V and 1 base at J, with 8 bases between the two ends. From germline, CDR1 is SGHNT and CDR2 YYREEE (reference sequence).

The DNA of the CDR3 is TGCGCCAGCAGCCCCATCCCTGCGGGATCCACAGATACGCAGTATTTT. It specifies CASSPIPAGSTDTQYF. This chain links TRBV5-1 with TRBJ2-3; D perhaps matches TRBD2 (6 bases). The CDR3 has 16 residues. The ends were cut back, 4 bases at V and 2 bases at J, with 17 bases in the middle. Per germline, CDR1 SGHRS and CDR2 YFSETQ.

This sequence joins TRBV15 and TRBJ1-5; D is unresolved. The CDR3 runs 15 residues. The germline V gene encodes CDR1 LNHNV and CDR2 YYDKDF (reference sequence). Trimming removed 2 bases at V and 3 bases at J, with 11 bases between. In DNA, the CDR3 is TGTGCCACCAGCAGATACTTGGGGAACAATCAGCCCCAGCATTTT. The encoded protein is CATSRYLGNNQPQHF.

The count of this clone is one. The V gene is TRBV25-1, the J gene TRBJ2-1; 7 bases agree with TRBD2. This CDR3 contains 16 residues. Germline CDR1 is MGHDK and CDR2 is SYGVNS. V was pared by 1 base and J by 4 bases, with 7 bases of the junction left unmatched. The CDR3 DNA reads TGTGCCAGCAGTGAATTATCGGCGGGAGCGTACAATGAGCAGTTCTTC. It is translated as CASSELSAGAYNEQFF.

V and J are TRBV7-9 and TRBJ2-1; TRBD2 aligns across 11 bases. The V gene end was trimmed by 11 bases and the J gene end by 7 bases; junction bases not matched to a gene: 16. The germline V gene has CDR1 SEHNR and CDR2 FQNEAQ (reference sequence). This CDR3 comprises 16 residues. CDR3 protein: CARSSGPGLADNEQFF. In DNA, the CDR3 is TGTGCCCGATCTAGTGGACCGGGACTAGCGGATAATGAGCAGTTCTTC.

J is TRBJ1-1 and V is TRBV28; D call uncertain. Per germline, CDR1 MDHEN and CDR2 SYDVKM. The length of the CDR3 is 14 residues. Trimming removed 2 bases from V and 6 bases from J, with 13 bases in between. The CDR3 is CASSLPNWKSEAFF. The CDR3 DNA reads TGTGCCAGCAGTTTACCCAACTGGAAGTCTGAAGCTTTCTTT.

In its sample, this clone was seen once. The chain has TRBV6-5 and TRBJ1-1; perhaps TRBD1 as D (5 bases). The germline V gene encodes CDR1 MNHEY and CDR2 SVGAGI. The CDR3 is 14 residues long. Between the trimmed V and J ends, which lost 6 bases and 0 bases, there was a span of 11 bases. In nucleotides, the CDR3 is TGTGCCAGCAGCCGCGGGGGAATGAACACTGAAGCTTTCTTT. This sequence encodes CASSRGGMNTEAFF.

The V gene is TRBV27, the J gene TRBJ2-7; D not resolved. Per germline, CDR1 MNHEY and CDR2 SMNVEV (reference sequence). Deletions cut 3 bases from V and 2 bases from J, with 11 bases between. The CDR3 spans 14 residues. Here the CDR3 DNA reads TGTGCCAGCAGTTTTCGCCCGGGCACCTACGAGCAGTACTTC. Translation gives CASSFRPGTYEQYF.

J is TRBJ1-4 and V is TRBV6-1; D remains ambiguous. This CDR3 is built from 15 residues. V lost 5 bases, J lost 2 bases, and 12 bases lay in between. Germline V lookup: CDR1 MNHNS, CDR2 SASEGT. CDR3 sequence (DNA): TGTGCCAGCAGTACCCAACAAGCGACTAATGAAAAACTGTTTTTT. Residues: CASSTQQATNEKLFF.

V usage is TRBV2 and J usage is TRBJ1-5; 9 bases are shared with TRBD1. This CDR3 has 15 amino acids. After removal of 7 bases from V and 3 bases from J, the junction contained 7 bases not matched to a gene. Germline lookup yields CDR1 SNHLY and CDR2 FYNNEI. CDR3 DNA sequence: TGTGCCAGCACCGGGACAGGGCTAGTCAATCAGCCCCAGCATTTT. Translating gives CASTGTGLVNQPQHF. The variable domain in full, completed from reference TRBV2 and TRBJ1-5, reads EPEVTQTPSHQVTQMGQEVILRCVPISNHLYFYWYRQILGQKVEFLVSFYNNEISEKSEIFDDQFSVERPDGSNFTLKIRSTKLEDSAMYFCASTGTGLVNQPQHFGDGTRLSIL.

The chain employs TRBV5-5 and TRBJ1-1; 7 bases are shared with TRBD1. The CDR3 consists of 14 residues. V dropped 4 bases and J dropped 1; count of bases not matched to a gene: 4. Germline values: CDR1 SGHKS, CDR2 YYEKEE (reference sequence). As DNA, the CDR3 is TGTGCCAGCAGCCCACAGGGGTCGAACACTGAAGCTTTCTTT. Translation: CASSPQGSNTEAFF.

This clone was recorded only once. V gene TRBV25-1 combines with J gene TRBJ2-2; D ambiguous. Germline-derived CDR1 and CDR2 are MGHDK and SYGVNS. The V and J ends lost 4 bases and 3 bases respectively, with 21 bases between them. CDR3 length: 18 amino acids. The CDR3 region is CASSAQRRRWTDTGELFF. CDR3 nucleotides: TGTGCCAGCAGTGCCCAAAGGCGTCGGTGGACGGACACCGGGGAGCTGTTTTTT.

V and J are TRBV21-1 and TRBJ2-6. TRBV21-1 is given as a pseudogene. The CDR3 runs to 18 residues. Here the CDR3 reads CASSPWGAAYSGANVLTF. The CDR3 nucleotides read TGTGCCAGCAGCCCCTGGGGGGCAGCCTACTCTGGGGCCAACGTCCTGACTTTC.

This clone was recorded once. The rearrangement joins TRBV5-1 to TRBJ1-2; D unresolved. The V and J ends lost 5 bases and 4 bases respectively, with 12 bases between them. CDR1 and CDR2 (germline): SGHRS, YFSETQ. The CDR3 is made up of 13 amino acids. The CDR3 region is CASRETEVYGYTF. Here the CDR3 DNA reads TGCGCCAGCAGGGAAACAGAAGTCTATGGCTACACCTTC. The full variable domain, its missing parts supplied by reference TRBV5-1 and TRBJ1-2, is KAGVTQTPRYLIKTRGQQVTLSCSPISGHRSVSWYQQTPGQGLQFLFEYFSETQRNKGNFPGRFSGRQFSNSRSEMNVSTLELGDSALYLCASRETEVYGYTFGSGTRLTVV.

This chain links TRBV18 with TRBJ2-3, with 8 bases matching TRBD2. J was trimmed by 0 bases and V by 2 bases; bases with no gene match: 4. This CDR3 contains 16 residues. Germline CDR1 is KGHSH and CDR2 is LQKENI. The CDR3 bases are TGTGCCAGCTCACCAAGTCCTAGCGGGAGCACAGATACGCAGTATTTT. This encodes CASSPSPSGSTDTQYF.

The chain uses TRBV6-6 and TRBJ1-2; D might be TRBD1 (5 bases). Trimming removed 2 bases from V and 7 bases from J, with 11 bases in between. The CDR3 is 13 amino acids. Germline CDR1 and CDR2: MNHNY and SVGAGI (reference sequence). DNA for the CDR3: TGTGCCAGCAGTTACGACCGTGGGACTGGCTACACCTTC. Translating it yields CASSYDRGTGYTF.

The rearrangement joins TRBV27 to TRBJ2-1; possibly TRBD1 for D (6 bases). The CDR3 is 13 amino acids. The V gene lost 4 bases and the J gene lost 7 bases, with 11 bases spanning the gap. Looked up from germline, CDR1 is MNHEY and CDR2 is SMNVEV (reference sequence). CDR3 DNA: TGTGCCAGCAGTTCTAACAGGGCGAATGAGCAGTTCTTC. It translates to CASSSNRANEQFF.

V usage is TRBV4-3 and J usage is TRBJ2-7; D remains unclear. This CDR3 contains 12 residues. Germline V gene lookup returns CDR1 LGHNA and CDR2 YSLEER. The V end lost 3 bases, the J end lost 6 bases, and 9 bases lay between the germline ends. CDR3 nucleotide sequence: TGCGCCAGCAGCCATGAACAAGGCGAGCAGTACTTC. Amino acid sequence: CASSHEQGEQYF.

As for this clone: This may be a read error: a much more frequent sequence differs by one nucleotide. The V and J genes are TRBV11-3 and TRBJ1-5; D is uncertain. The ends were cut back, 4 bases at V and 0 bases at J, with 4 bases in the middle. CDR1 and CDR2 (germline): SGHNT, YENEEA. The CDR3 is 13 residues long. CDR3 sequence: CASSYGSNQPQHF. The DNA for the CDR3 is TGTGCCAGCAGCTACGGTAGCAATCAGCCCCAGCATTTT.

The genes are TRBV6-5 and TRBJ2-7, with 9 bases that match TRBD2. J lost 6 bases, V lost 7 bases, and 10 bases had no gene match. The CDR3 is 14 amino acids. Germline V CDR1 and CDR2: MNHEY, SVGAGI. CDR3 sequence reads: CASTNSGSRFEQYF. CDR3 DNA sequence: TGTGCCAGCACCAATAGCGGGAGCCGGTTCGAGCAGTACTTC.

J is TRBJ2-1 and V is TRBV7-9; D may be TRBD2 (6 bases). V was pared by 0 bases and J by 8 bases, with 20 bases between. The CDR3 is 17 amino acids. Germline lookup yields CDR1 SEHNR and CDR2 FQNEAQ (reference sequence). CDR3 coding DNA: TGTGCCAGCAGCTTAGCCGTCCGGGAGAGACCTAAGGATGAGCAGTTCTTC. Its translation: CASSLAVRERPKDEQFF.

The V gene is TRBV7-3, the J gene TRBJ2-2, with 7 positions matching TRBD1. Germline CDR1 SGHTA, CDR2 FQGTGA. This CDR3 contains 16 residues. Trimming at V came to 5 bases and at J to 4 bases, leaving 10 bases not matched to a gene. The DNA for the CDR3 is TGTGCCAGCAGCCTCACGGGGACAGTCTCCACCGGGGAGCTGTTTTTT. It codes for CASSLTGTVSTGELFF.

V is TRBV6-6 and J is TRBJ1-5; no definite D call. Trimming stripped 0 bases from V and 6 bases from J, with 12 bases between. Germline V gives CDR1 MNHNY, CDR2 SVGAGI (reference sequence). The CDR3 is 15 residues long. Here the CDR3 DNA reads TGTGCCAGCAGTTACTCGAAGGCGGGCGGTCAGCCCCAGCATTTT. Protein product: CASSYSKAGGQPQHF.

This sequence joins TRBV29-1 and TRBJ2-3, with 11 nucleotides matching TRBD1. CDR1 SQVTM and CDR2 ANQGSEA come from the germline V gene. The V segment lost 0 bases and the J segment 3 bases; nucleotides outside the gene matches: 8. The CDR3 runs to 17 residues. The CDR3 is CSVEDPWTGGATDTQYF. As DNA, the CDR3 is TGCAGCGTTGAAGACCCTTGGACAGGGGGCGCAACAGATACGCAGTATTTT.

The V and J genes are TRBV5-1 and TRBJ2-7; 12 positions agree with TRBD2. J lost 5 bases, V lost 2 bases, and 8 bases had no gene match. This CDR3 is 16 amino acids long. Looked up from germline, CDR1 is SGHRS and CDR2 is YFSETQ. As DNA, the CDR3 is TGCGCCAGCAGCTTCCTACTAGCGGGAGGAGGAAACGAGCAGTACTTC. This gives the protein CASSFLLAGGGNEQYF.

CDR3 sequence: CASSYGGGGNQPQHF. DNA of the CDR3: TGTGCCAGCAGTTACGGAGGGGGCGGCAATCAGCCCCAGCATTTT. This chain uses TRBV6-6 with TRBJ1-5; 7 positions agree with TRBD1. Germline V CDR1 and CDR2: MNHNY, SVGAGI (reference sequence). This CDR3 is built from 15 residues. V trimming: 2 bases; J trimming: 2 bases; junction bases outside the gene matches: 3.

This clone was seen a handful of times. CDR3 region: CASSLWSNYGYTF. DNA of the CDR3: TGCGCCAGCAGCTTGTGGTCCAACTATGGCTACACCTTC. J is TRBJ1-2 and V is TRBV5-1; D gene unclear. V was clipped by 1 base and J by 2 bases, with 6 bases between them. CDR1 SGHRS and CDR2 YFSETQ come from the germline V gene. The CDR3 is made up of 13 amino acids.